The T cell receptor (beta chain) under discussion was sequenced for a study of blood T cell repertoires in COVID-19. Study summary: From the United States, Italy and Spain came samples of acute and convalescent COVID-19. T cells, B-cell-depleted T cells, or PBMCs provided the cDNA or gDNA that served as material.

The sample holds one count of this clone. Patients of the Seattle cohort, enrolled during active infection, were followed longitudinally. As originally analysed: Amplified reference gene primers provided the basis for estimating nucleated cell counts. Data came from immunoSEQ multiplex PCR; TCRdb stores just in-frame clones and leaves some out. Clone size and V and J calls were adopted from that table, with D and trimming inferred from the DNA. This table has about 330,000 clones, roughly 90% appearing once. Sequenced material: peripheral blood. This clonotype was sampled from a man between 25 and 39 years old with COVID-19, enrolled during active disease.

The CDR3 loop reads CASSETGQALVANYGYTF. The CDR3 DNA reads TGTGCCAGCAGTGAAACGGGACAGGCCCTTGTGGCTAACTATGGCTACACCTTC. The chain is built from TRBV6-4 and TRBJ1-2, with TRBD1 identical over 8 bases. The CDR3 runs 18 residues. The germline CDR1 and CDR2 sequences are MRHNA and SNTAGT. V was clipped by 3 bases and J by 0 bases; unmatched bases: 12.